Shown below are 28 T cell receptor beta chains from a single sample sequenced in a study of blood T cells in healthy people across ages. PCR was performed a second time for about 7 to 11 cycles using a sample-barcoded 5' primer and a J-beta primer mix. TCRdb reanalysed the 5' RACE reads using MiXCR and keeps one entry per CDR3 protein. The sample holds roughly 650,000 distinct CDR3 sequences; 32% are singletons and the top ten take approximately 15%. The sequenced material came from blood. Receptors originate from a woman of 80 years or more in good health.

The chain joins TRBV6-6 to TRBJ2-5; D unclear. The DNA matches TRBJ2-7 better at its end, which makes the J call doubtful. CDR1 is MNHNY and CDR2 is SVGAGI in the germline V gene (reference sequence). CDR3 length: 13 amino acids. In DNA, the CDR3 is TGTGCCAACTCCCTCTTAAACCCCCTCGAGCAGTACTTC. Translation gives CANSLLNPLEQYF.

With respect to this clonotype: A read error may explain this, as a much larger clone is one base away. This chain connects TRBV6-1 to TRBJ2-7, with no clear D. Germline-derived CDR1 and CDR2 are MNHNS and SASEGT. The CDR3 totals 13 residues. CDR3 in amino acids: CASSHTITYELYF. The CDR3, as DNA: TGTGCCAGCAGCCATACCATTACCTACGAGCTGTACTTC.

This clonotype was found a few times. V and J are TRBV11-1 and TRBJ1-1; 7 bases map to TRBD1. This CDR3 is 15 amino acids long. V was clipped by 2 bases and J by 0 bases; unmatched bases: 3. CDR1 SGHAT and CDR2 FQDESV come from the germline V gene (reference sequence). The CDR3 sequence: CASSLRGQVNTEAFF. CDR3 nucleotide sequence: TGTGCCAGCAGCTTAAGGGGGCAGGTGAACACTGAAGCTTTCTTT.

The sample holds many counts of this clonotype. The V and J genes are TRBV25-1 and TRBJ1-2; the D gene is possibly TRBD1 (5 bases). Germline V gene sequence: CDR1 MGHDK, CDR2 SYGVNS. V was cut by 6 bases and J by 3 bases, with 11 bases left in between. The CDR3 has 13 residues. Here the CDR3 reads CASREGDHYGYTF. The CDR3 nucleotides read TGTGCCAGCAGAGAAGGGGACCACTATGGCTACACCTTC.

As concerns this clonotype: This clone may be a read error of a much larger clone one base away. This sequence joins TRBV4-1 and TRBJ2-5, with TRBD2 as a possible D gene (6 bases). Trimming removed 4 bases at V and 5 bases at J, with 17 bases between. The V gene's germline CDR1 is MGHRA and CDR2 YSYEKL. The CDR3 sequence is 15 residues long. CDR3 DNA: TGCGCCAGCAGCCCTCGGGACTCGCTGTGTGAGACCCAGTACTTC. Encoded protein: CASSPRDSLCETQYF.

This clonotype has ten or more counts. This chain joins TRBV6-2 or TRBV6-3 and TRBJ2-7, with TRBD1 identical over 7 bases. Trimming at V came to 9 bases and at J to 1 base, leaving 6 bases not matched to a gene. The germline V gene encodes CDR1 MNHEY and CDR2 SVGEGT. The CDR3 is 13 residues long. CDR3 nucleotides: TGTGCCAGTGGGACAGCGACGTCCTACGAGCAGTACTTC. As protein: CASGTATSYEQYF.

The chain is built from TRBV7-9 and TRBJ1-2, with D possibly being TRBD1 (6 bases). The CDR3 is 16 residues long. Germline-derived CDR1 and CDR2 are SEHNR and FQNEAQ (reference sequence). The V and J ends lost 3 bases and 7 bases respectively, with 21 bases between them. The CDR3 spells CASSLEPGRGGTGYTF. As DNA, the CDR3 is TGTGCCAGCAGCTTGGAGCCCGGCAGGGGAGGAACTGGCTACACCTTC.

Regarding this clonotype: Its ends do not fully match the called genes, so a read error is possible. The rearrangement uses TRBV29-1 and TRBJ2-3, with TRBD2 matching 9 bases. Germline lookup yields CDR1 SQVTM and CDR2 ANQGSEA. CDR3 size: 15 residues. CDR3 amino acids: CGVEASGAYTDTQYF. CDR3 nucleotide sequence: TGCGGCGTTGAGGCTAGCGGGGCCTACACGGATACGCAGTATTTT.

CDR3 amino acids: CAISESQRDGNTIYF. The CDR3 DNA sequence: TGTGCCATCAGTGAGTCGCAGCGGGATGGAAACACCATATATTTT. V gene TRBV10-3 combines with J gene TRBJ1-3, with D unresolved. V was cut by 0 bases and J by 3 bases, with 9 bases left in between. Germline CDR1 reads ENHRY; CDR2 reads SYGVKD. The CDR3 is made up of 15 amino acids.

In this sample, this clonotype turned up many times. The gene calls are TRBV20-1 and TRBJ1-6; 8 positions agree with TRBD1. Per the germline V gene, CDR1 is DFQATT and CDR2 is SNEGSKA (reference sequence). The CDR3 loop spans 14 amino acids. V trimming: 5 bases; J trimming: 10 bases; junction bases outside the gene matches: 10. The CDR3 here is CSASKDREESPLHF. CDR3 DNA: TGCAGTGCTTCAAAGGACAGGGAGGAATCACCCCTCCACTTT.

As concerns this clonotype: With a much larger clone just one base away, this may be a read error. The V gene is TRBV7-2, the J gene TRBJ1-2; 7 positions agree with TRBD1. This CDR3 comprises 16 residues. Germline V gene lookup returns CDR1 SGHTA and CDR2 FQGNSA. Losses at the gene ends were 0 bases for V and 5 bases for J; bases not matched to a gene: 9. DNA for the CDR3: TGTGCCAGCAGCTTAGCCCTCATGACAGGGAATTATGGCTACACCTTC. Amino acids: CASSLALMTGNYGYTF.

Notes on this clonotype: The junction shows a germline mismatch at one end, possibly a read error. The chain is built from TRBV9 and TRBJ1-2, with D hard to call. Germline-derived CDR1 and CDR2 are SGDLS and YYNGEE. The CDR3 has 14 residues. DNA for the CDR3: TGTGCCAGCAGCGCCAGAAGCGGACGGAATGGCTACACCTTT. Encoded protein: CASSARSGRNGYTF. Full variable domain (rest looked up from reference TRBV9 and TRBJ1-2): DSGVTQTPKHLITATGQRVTLRCSPRSGDLSVYWYQQSLDQGLQFLIQYYNGEERAKGNILERFSAQQFPDLHSELNLSSLELGDSALYFCASSARSGRNGYTFGSGTRLTVV.

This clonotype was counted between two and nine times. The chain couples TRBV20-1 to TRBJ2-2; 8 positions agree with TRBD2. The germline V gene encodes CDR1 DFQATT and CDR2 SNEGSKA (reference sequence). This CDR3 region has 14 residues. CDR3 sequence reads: CSARGGDNTGELFF. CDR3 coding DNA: TGCAGCGCTCGGGGGGGTGACAACACCGGGGAGCTGTTTTTT.

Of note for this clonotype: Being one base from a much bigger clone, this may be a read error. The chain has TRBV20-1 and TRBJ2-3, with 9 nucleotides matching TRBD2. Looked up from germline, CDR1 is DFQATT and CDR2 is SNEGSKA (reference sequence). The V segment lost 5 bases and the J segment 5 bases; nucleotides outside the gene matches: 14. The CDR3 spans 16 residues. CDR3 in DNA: TGCAGTGCTCTAGAGCTACGAGCGGGGGGAGGAGATACGCAGTATTTT. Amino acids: CSALELRAGGGDTQYF.

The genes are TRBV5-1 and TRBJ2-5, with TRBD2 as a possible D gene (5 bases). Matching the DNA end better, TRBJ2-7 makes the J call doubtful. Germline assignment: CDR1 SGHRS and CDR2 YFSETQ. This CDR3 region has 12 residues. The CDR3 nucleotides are TGCGCCAGCAGCTTGTTCGGGGACGAGCAGTACTTC. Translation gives CASSLFGDEQYF.

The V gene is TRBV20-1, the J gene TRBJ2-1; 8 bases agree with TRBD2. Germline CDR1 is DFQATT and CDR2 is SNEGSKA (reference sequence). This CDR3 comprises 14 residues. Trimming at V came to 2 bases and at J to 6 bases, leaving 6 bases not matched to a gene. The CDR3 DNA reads TGCAGTGCTAGAATTAGCGGGGACGTCAATGAGCAGTTCTTC. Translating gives CSARISGDVNEQFF.

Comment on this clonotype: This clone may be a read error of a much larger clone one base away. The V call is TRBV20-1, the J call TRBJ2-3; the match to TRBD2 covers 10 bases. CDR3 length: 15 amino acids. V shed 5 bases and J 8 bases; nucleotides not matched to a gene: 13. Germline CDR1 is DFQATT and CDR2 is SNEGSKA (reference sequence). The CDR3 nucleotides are TGCAGTGCTGAGGGAGCGGGGGGGCGTCCAGGTACGCAGTATTTT. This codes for CSAEGAGGRPGTQYF.

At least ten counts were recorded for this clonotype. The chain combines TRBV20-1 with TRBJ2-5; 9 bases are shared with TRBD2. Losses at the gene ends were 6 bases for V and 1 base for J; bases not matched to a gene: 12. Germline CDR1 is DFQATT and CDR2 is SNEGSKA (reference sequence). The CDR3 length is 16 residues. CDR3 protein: CSALRRAGGPQETQYF. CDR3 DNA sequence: TGCAGTGCCCTAAGAAGAGCGGGGGGCCCCCAAGAGACCCAGTACTTC.

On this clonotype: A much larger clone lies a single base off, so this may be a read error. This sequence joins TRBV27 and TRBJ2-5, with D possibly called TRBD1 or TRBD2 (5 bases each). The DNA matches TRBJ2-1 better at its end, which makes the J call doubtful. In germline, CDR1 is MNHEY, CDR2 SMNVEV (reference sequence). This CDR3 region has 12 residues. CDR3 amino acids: CASRRGQETQFF. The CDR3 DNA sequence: TGTGCCAGCAGACGGGGCCAAGAGACCCAGTTCTTC.

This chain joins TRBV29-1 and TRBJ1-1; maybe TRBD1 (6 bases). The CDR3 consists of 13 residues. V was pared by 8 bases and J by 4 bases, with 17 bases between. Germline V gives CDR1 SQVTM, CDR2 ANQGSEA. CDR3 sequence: CSTRGGRGTEAFF. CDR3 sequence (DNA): TGCAGCACACGAGGTGGCAGGGGCACTGAAGCTTTCTTT.

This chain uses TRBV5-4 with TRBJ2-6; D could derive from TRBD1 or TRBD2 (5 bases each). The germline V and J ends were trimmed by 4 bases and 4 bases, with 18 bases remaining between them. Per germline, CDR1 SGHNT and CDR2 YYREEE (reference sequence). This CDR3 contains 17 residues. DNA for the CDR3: TGTGCCAGCAGCCGTGCTGGGGGAGCTTCAGGGGCCAACGTCCTGACTTTC. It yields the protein CASSRAGGASGANVLTF.

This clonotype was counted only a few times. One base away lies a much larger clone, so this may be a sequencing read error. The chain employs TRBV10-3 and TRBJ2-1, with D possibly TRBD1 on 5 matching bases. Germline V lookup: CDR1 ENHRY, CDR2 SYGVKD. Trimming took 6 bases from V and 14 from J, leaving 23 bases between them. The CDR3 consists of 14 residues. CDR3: CAIRVSEQAVLKFF. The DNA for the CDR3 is TGTGCCATCAGGGTCTCGGAACAGGCTGTTCTAAAGTTCTTC.

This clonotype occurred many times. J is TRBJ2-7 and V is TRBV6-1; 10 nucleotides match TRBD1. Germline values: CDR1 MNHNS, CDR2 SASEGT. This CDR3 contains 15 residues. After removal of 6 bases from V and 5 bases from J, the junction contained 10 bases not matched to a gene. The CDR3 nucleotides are TGTGCCAGCAGCGCCGTGGGACAGGGGTCCCACGAGCAGTACTTC. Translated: CASSAVGQGSHEQYF.

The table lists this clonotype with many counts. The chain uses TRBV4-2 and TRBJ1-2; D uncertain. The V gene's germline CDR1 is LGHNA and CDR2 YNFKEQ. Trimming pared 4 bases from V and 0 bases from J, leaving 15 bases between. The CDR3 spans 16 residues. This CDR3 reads CASSPSPGVTNYGYTF. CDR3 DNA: TGTGCCAGCAGCCCGTCCCCCGGGGTCACTAACTATGGCTACACCTTC.

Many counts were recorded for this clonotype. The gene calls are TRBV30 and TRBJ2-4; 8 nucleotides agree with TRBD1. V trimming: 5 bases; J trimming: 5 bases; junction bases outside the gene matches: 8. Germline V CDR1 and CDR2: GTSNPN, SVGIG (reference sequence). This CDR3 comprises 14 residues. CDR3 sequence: CAWAQGGQENIQYF. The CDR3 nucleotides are TGTGCCTGGGCACAGGGGGGTCAGGAAAACATTCAGTACTTC.

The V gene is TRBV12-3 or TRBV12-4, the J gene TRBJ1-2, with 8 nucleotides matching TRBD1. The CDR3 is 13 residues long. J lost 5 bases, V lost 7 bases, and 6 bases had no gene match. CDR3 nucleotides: TGTGCCAGCAAAAAACAGGGGGAGTATGGCTACACCTTC. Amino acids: CASKKQGEYGYTF.

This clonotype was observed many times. The CDR3 loop reads CASSQSLGYNYGYTF. DNA of the CDR3: TGCGCCAGCAGCCAAAGCCTCGGGTACAACTATGGCTACACCTTC. The J gene is TRBJ1-2, the V gene TRBV4-3; D is unresolved. Trimming removed 2 bases at V and 2 bases at J, with 12 bases between. Germline-derived CDR1 and CDR2 are LGHNA and YSLEER. CDR3 length: 15 residues.

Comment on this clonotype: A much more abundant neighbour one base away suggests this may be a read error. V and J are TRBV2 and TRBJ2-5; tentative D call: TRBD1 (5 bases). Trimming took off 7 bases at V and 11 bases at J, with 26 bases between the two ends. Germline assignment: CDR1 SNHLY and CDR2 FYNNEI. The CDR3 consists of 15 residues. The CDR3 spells CASKSTRVIDNEQYF. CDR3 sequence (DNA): TGTGCCAGCAAGTCTACCAGGGTTATAGACAATGAGCAGTACTTC.